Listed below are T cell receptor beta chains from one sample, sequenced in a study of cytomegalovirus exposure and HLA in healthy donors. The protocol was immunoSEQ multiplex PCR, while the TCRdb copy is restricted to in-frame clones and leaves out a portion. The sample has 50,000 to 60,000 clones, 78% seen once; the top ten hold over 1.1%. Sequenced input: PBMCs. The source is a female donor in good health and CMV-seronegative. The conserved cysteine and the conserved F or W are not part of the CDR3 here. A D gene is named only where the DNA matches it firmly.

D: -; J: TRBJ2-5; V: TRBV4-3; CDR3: ASSQVGGEETQY
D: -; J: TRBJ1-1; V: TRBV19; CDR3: ASTAYGGPGNTEAF
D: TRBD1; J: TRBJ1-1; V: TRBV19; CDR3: ASNLGTGDTEAF
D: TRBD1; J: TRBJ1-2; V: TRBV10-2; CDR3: ASRTGDYGYT
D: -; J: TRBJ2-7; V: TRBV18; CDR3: ASHAQRASSYEQY
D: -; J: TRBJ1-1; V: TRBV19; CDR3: ASRLGEGNTEAF
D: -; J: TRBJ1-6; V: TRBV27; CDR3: ASSFNRVGNSPLH
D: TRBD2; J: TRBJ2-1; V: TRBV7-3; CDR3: ASSLSLAGARDEQF
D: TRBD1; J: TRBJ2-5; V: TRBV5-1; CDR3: ASSGGRGSQETQY
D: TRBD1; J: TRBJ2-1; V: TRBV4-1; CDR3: ASSPTGVREQF
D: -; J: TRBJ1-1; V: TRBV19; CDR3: ASSIEGVDRAF
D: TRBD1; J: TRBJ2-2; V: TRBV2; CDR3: AISTGVYTGELF
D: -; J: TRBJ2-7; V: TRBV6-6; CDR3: ASRRQPTYEQY
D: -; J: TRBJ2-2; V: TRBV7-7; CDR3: ASSGTGGLSGELF
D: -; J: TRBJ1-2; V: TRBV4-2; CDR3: ASSQAGGINGYT
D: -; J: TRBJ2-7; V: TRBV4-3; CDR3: ASSQDWAFVYEQY
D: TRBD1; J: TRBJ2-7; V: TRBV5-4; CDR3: ASSWGRLQGVDYEQY
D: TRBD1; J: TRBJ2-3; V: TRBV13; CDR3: ASSLGGQGAADTQY
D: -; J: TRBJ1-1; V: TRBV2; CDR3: ASLLGRETEAF
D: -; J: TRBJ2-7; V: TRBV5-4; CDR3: ASSPPGTGDEQY
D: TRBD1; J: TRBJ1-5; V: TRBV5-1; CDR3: ASSLGGTDQPQH
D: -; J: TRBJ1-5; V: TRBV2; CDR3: ASSDGDGSNQPQH
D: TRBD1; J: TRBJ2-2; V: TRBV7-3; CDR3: ASQGQGGTGELF
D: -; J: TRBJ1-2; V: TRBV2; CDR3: ASSEWAVSNGYT
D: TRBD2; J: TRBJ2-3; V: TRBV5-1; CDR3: ASSLQGLAGGVRTDTQY
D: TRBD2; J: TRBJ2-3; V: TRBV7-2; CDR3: ASSPTSGGDTQY
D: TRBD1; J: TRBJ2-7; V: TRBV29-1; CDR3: SVGDSAPGEQY
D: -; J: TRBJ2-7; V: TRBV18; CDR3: ASSPTGSYEQY
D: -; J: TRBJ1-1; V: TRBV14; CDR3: ASSRPGMNTEAF
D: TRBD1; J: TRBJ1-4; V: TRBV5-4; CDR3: ASNRGAGQTNEKLF
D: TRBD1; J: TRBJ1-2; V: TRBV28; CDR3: ASSSGGGGTGGPYT
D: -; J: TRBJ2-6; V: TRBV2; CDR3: ASSEVWGAGANVLT
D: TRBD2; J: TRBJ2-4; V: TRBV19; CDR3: ASSPSGAKNIQY
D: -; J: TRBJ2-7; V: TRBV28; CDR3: ASSPGSLYEQY
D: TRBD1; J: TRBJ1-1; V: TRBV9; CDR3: ASSVDGRTGGVDTEAF
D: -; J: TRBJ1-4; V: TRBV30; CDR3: AWSVDRWATNEKLF
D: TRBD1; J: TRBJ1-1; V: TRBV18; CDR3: ASSSGQALNTEAF
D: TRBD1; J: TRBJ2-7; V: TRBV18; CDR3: ASSPPGTGGYEQY
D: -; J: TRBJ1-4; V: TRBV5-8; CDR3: ASSVTGATNEKLF
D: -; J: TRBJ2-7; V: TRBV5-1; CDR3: ASSLTYVQQGNYEQY
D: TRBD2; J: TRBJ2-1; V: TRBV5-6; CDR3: ASSLAGGSNEQF
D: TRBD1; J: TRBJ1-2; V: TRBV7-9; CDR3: ASIEQGVYGYT
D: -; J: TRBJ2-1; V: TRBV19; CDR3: ASRRSRGVDEQF
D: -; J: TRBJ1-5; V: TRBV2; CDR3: ASSGTGKGNQPQH
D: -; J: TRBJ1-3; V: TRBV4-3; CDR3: ASSPRMSGTGNTIY
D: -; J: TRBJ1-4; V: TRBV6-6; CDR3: ASRIDRFSEKLF
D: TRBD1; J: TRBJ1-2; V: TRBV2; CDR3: ASRRTGGNYGYT
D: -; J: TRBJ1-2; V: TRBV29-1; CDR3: SVDRSQGYGYT
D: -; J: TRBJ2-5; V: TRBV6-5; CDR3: ASSYSGGRETQY
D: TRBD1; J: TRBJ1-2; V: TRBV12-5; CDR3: ASGYRQGVNYGYT
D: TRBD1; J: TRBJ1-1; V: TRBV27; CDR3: ASSLSGGHTEAF
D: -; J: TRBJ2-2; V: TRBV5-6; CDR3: ASSLGRVGELF
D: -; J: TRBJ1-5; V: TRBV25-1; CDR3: ASSEASRQPQH